The 8 T cell receptor beta chains listed next were all sequenced from one sample in a study of T cells in women clearing cervical HPV infection. TCRdb's copy holds only in-frame clones and misses some; the assay was immunoSEQ multiplex PCR. This sample carries approximately 44,000 clones, with around 7.6% going to the ten biggest clones. Specimen: blood buffy coat. These receptor sequences come from a woman aged 18 to 75 with a cervical HPV16 infection that either progressed to CIN3+ or cleared (not recorded which).

The CDR3 bases that were read are TGTGCCAGCAGTCGCAGGATTTCCTACGAG. It yields the protein CASSRRISYE. The full CDR3 protein is CASSRRISYEQYF. This sequence joins TRBV12-3 or TRBV12-4 and TRBJ2-7; D gene uncertain. With the read ending 3 residues before the CDR3 end, the germline J gene is used to fill in that end. V lost 5 bases and J lost 1, with 9 bases in between. This CDR3 is 13 amino acids long.

Details on this clone: The read is 3 residues too short to cover the CDR3 end, so that end is filled in from the germline J gene. The chain is built from TRBV29-1 and TRBJ1-3; possibly TRBD1 for D (5 bases). Germline assignment: CDR1 SQVTM and CDR2 ANQGSEA. The length of the CDR3 is 13 residues. V shed 4 bases and J shed 4 bases, with 11 bases lying between them. The part of the CDR3 DNA that was read is TGCAGCGTTGTAGGGCAGGGAGGAAACACC. Amino acid sequence: CSVVGQGGNT. The CDR3, in full, reads CSVVGQGGNTIYF.

As regards this clone: The observed sequence ends 3 residues before the CDR3 terminus, with the missing tail filled in from the germline J gene. V and J are TRBV19 and TRBJ1-1; D is undetermined. V shed 11 bases and J shed 7 bases, with 8 bases lying between them. The V gene's germline CDR1 is LNHDA and CDR2 SQIVND (reference sequence). CDR3 length: 9 amino acids. CDR3 bases read: TGTGCCTGCAAGGGTGAA. The encoded protein is CACKGE. The CDR3 as a whole reads CACKGEAFF.

A remark on this clone: The read is 3 residues too short to cover the CDR3 end, so that end is filled in from the germline J gene. This sequence joins TRBV4-1 and TRBJ1-5; tentative D call: TRBD1 (5 bases). V lost 0 bases and J lost 2, with 11 bases in between. CDR1 is MGHRA and CDR2 is YSYEKL in the germline V gene. The CDR3 covers 16 residues. The sequenced CDR3 bases are TGCGCCAGCAGCCAAGATTCCCAGGGAGGCAATCAGCCC. Protein: CASSQDSQGGNQP. The full CDR3 protein is CASSQDSQGGNQPQHF.

Notes on this clone: The sequence runs out 3 residues before the end of the CDR3; the remainder is reconstructed from the germline J gene. This chain joins TRBV5-1 and TRBJ1-5; perhaps TRBD1 as D (5 bases). The CDR3 runs to 15 residues. The ends were cut back, 0 bases at V and 3 bases at J, with 10 bases in the middle. Per the germline V gene, CDR1 is SGHRS and CDR2 is YFSETQ. CDR3 region: CASSLGQGPNQPQHF. CDR3 DNA, as far as it was read: TGCGCCAGCAGCTTGGGCCAGGGTCCCAATCAGCCC.

As to this clone: The read comes to an end 3 residues before the CDR3 does, leaving the germline J gene to fill in the end. The chain joins TRBV2 to TRBJ2-7; 8 bases match TRBD2. The CDR3 runs to 14 residues. Trimming cost V 6 bases and J 1 base; bases outside gene matches: 5. CDR1 is SNHLY and CDR2 is FYNNEI in the germline V gene. CDR3 bases read: TGTGCCAGCAGGCTAGCGGGCGTTTCCTACGAG. It yields the protein CASRLAGVSYE. The full CDR3 reads CASRLAGVSYEQYF.

On this clone itself: The read terminates 3 residues before the CDR3 end, so the remaining end is supplied by the germline J gene. The genes are TRBV7-3 and TRBJ1-1; 9 bases map to TRBD1. The CDR3 is 15 residues long. CDR1 and CDR2 from the germline V gene are SGHTA and FQGTGA. J was trimmed by 4 bases and V by 0 bases; bases with no gene match: 3. The CDR3 loop reads CASSLTTGGSTEAFF. The part of the CDR3 DNA that was read is TGTGCCAGCAGCTTAACAACAGGGGGCTCCACTGAA.

Comments on this clone: Read coverage stops 3 residues before the CDR3 terminus; the germline J gene supplies the remainder. This sequence joins TRBV24-1 and TRBJ2-1, with TRBD2 as a possible D gene (7 bases). Germline lookup yields CDR1 KGHDR and CDR2 SFDVKD. The CDR3 is made up of 16 amino acids. Trimming stripped 1 base from V and 7 bases from J, with 16 bases between. Incomplete CDR3 DNA: TGTGCCACCAGTGATTTTGGAGGGGGGGCTCTGAATGAG. As protein: CATSDFGGGALNE. The entire CDR3 is CATSDFGGGALNEQFF.